A single sample is the source of the 18 T cell receptor beta chains below, sequenced in a study of blood T cell repertoires in COVID-19. Measured with immunoSEQ multiplex PCR; TCRdb has only the in-frame clones, and not every one. The profile shows approximately 380,000 clones, about 89% of them singletons. The sequenced sample was PBMCs or T cells enriched from blood (not recorded which). These receptors all stem from a woman between 40 and 55 years old who had been exposed to COVID-19.

J is TRBJ2-3 and V is TRBV18; 8 bases agree with TRBD1. V shed 3 bases and J 2 bases; nucleotides not matched to a gene: 4. The CDR3 has 15 amino acids. Germline loops: CDR1 KGHSH, CDR2 LQKENI. In DNA, the CDR3 is TGTGCCAGCTCACCGGGGGGACAGGTCACAGATACGCAGTATTTT. This gives the protein CASSPGGQVTDTQYF. The whole variable domain, filled in from reference TRBV18 and TRBJ2-3, reads NAGVMQNPRHLVRRRGQEARLRCSPMKGHSHVYWYRQLPEEGLKFMVYLQKENIIDESGMPKERFSAEFPKEGPSILRIQQVVRGDSAAYFCASSPGGQVTDTQYFGPGTRLTVL.

The chain is built from TRBV7-9 and TRBJ2-6, with D unresolved. The CDR3 is made up of 15 amino acids. From germline, CDR1 is SEHNR and CDR2 FQNEAQ (reference sequence). V shed 2 bases and J shed 0 bases, with 5 bases lying between them. As DNA, the CDR3 is TGTGCCAGCAGCTTACAGGCCTCTGGGGCCAACGTCCTGACTTTC. Translation: CASSLQASGANVLTF.

This chain links TRBV19 with TRBJ1-6, with TRBD1 identical over 10 bases. CDR1 LNHDA and CDR2 SQIVND come from the germline V gene (reference sequence). The CDR3 has 15 amino acids. V lost 5 bases to trimming and J lost 9 bases; unmatched junction nucleotides: 7. CDR3 nucleotide sequence: TGTGCCAGTAGTTCGCGGGACAGGGGTAGTTCACCCCTCCACTTT. Translated, it gives CASSSRDRGSSPLHF.

The CDR3 sequence is CATSDPSRGGNYGYTF. The CDR3 DNA follows: TGTGCCACCAGTGACCCCAGCCGAGGGGGTAACTATGGCTACACCTTC. The rearrangement links TRBV24-1 to TRBJ1-2, with D possibly being TRBD1 (6 bases). V was clipped by 4 bases and J by 1 base, with 15 bases between them. This CDR3 comprises 16 residues. The germline V gene has CDR1 KGHDR and CDR2 SFDVKD.

The rearrangement uses TRBV27 and TRBJ1-1, with a tentative D call TRBD1 (5 bases). Germline V gene lookup returns CDR1 MNHEY and CDR2 SMNVEV (reference sequence). Trimming cost V 8 bases and J 1 base, with 17 bases left between them. This CDR3 contains 15 residues. The DNA of the CDR3 is TGTGCCAGCGCGGACACGGACAAACGGAACACTGAAGCTTTCTTT. Translated, it gives CASADTDKRNTEAFF.

This clone was observed once. The chain carries TRBV28 and TRBJ1-1, with D unresolved. The germline gives CDR1 MDHEN, CDR2 SYDVKM. Trimming removed 6 bases from V and 0 bases from J, with 14 bases in between. The length of the CDR3 is 15 residues. Here the CDR3 reads CASSPPRGVNTEAFF. The CDR3 region has the DNA TGTGCCAGCAGCCCCCCTCGGGGAGTGAACACTGAAGCTTTCTTT.

The V call is TRBV15, the J call TRBJ2-3; D perhaps matches TRBD1 (6 bases). CDR1 LNHNV and CDR2 YYDKDF come from the germline V gene (reference sequence). V was pared by 0 bases and J by 9 bases, with 16 bases between. The CDR3 has 15 amino acids. CDR3 loop: CATSRDGGYPRTQYF. The CDR3 DNA sequence: TGTGCCACCAGCAGAGATGGGGGCTACCCCCGGACGCAGTATTTT.

This chain connects TRBV6-2 or TRBV6-3 to TRBJ1-1, with 7 nucleotides matching TRBD1. The CDR3 covers 14 residues. The V and J ends lost 0 bases and 6 bases, in that order; junction bases with no gene match: 4. Germline V lookup: CDR1 MNHEY, CDR2 SVGEGT. CDR3 coding DNA: TGTGCCAGCAGTTACTCGACAGGGAAGCCTGAAGCTTTCTTT. Amino acid sequence: CASSYSTGKPEAFF.

The chain recombines TRBV4-3 with TRBJ1-2; 10 bases line up with TRBD1. The CDR3 totals 15 residues. The V and J ends lost 4 bases and 4 bases, in that order; junction bases with no gene match: 6. The germline CDR1 and CDR2 sequences are LGHNA and YSLEER. CDR3 amino acids: CASSLGTGVAYGYTF. The DNA of the CDR3 is TGCGCCAGCAGCCTAGGGACAGGGGTGGCCTATGGCTACACCTTC.

The chain is built from TRBV29-1 and TRBJ2-1, with 15 bases fitting TRBD2. The V segment lost 4 bases and the J segment 2 bases; nucleotides outside the gene matches: 3. The germline gives CDR1 SQVTM, CDR2 ANQGSEA. The CDR3 has 16 amino acids. This chain's CDR3 is CSVAGLAGGTYNEQFF. In DNA form, the CDR3 reads TGCAGCGTTGCGGGACTAGCGGGAGGAACCTACAATGAGCAGTTCTTC.

This sequence joins TRBV15 and TRBJ1-1, with 7 bases lining up with TRBD1. There are 12 residues in the CDR3. Germline V gives CDR1 LNHNV, CDR2 YYDKDF (reference sequence). Trimming removed 5 bases from V and 11 bases from J; junction bases left unmatched: 8. The chain's CDR3 is CATSPRGLLAFF. CDR3 nucleotide sequence: TGTGCCACCAGCCCGAGGGGGCTTTTGGCTTTCTTT.

The chain joins TRBV5-1 to TRBJ1-1; TRBD1 agrees at 8 bases. CDR1 and CDR2 (germline): SGHRS, YFSETQ. The CDR3 totals 15 residues. The J segment lost 10 bases and the V segment lost 0 bases, leaving 11 bases of the junction unmatched. The CDR3 is CASSLAFQGAMGAFF. CDR3 DNA: TGCGCCAGCAGCTTGGCTTTCCAGGGGGCTATGGGAGCTTTCTTT.

This clone was picked up one time. This chain connects TRBV19 to TRBJ2-1, with 7 bases lining up with TRBD2. CDR1 is LNHDA and CDR2 is SQIVND in the germline V gene (reference sequence). J lost 0 bases, V lost 3 bases, and 5 bases had no gene match. The CDR3 sequence is 16 residues long. As DNA, the CDR3 is TGTGCCAGTAGTATTCTAGGCGGGAGCTCCTACAATGAGCAGTTCTTC. Translated, it gives CASSILGGSSYNEQFF.

The V and J genes are TRBV25-1 and TRBJ2-7, with 7 positions matching TRBD1. J lost 0 bases, V lost 6 bases, and 8 bases had no gene match. The CDR3 spans 15 residues. Germline values: CDR1 MGHDK, CDR2 SYGVNS. Here the CDR3 DNA reads TGTGCCAGCAGCAAAACAGGGGATAGCTCCTACGAGCAGTACTTC. The encoded protein is CASSKTGDSSYEQYF.

The chain joins TRBV13 to TRBJ1-6, with 7 positions matching TRBD1. Losses at the gene ends were 3 bases for V and 9 bases for J; bases not matched to a gene: 5. Germline V lookup: CDR1 PRHDT, CDR2 FYEKMQ (reference sequence). CDR3 length equals 14 residues. The CDR3 sequence: CASSLTGQRSPLHF. In DNA, the CDR3 is TGTGCCAGCAGCTTGACAGGGCAGCGTTCACCCCTCCACTTT.

The chain links TRBV9 to TRBJ2-4; TRBD2 agrees at 8 bases. The CDR3 spans 15 residues. V lost 0 bases and J lost 8; bases outside the gene matches: 7. From germline, CDR1 is SGDLS and CDR2 YYNGEE. For the CDR3, the DNA is TGTGCCAGCAGCGTAGCGGGGGGGAGAGGGGACATTCAGTACTTC. Protein sequence: CASSVAGGRGDIQYF.

The rearrangement joins TRBV11-3 to TRBJ2-2; TRBD2 agrees at 9 bases. The CDR3 length is 15 residues. The germline CDR1 and CDR2 sequences are SGHNT and YENEEA. Trimming removed 2 bases from V and 2 bases from J; junction bases left unmatched: 0. CDR3 loop: CASSLLAGNTGELFF. In DNA form, the CDR3 reads TGTGCCAGCAGCTTACTAGCGGGAAACACCGGGGAGCTGTTTTTT.

The chain links TRBV19 to TRBJ1-6; TRBD1 aligns across 8 bases. Trimming at V came to 4 bases and at J to 4 bases, leaving 6 bases not matched to a gene. There are 16 residues in the CDR3. Germline CDR1 and CDR2: LNHDA and SQIVND (reference sequence). CDR3: CASSRKQGAYNSPLHF. For the CDR3, the DNA is TGTGCCAGTAGTAGGAAGCAGGGGGCATATAATTCACCCCTCCACTTT.